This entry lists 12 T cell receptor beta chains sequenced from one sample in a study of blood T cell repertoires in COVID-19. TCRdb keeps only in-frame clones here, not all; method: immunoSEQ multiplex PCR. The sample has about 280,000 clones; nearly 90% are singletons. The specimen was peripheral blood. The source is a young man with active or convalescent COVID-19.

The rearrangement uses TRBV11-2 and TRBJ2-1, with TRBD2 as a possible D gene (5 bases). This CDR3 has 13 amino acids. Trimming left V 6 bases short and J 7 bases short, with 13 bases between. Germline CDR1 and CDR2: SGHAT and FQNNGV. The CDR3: CASSRGWENEQFF. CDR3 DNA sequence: TGTGCCAGCAGTCGAGGGTGGGAAAATGAGCAGTTCTTC.

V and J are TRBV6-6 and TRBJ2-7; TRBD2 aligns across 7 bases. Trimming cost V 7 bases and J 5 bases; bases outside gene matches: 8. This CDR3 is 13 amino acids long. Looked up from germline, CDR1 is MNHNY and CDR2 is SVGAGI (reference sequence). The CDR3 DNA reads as TGTGCCAGCATGGGGGGGGGAAGGAACGAGCAGTACTTC. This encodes CASMGGGRNEQYF.

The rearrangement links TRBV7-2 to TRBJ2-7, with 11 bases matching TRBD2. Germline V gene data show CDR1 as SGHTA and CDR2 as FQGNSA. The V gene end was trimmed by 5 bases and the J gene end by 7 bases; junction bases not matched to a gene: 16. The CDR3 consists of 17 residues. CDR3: CASSPRDSGGANLEQYF. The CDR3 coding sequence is TGTGCCAGCAGCCCCCGGGATAGCGGGGGGGCCAATCTAGAGCAGTACTTC.

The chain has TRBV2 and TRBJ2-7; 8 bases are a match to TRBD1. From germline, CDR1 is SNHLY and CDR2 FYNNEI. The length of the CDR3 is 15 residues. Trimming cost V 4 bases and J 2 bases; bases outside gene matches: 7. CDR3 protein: CASSVGQGGAYEQYF. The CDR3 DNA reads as TGTGCCAGCAGTGTAGGACAGGGAGGAGCCTACGAGCAGTACTTC.

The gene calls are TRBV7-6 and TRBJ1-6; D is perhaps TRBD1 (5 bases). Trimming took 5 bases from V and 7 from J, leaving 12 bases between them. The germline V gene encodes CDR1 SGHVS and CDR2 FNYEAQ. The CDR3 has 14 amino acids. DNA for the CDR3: TGTGCCAGCAGCCCTGCCGGGGGGAATTCACCCCTCCACTTT. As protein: CASSPAGGNSPLHF.

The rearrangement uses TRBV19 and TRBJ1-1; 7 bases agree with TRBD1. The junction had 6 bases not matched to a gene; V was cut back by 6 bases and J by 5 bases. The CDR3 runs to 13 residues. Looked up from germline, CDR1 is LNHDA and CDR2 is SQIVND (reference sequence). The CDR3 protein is CASSRQGWTEAFF. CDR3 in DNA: TGTGCCAGTAGCCGACAGGGTTGGACTGAAGCTTTCTTT.

The CDR3 here is CASSLVGQVKNEQFF. The CDR3 DNA sequence: TGTGCCAGCAGCTTAGTGGGACAGGTGAAAAATGAGCAGTTCTTC. The chain is built from TRBV7-2 and TRBJ2-1; TRBD1 matches at 8 bases. CDR1 SGHTA and CDR2 FQGNSA come from the germline V gene. The CDR3 spans 15 residues. After removal of 1 base from V and 7 bases from J, the junction contained 6 bases not matched to a gene.

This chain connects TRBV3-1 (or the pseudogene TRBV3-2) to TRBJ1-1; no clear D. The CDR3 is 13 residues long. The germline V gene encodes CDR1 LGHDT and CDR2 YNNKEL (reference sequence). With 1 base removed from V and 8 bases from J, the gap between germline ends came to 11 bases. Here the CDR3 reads CASSQVMGSEAFF. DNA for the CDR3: TGTGCCAGCAGCCAAGTTATGGGCTCAGAAGCTTTCTTT.

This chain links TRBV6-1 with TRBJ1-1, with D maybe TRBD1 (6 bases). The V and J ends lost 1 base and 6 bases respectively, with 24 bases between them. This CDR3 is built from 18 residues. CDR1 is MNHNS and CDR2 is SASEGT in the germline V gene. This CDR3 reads CASSEEVWYSGGRAEAFF. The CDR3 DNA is TGTGCCAGCAGTGAAGAAGTGTGGTACTCTGGGGGCCGGGCTGAAGCTTTCTTT.

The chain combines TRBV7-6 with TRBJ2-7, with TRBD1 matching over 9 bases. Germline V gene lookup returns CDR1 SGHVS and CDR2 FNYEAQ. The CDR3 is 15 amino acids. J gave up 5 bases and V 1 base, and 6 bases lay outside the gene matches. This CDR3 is CASSLERNRGHEQYF. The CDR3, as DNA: TGTGCCAGCAGCTTAGAGAGGAACAGGGGGCACGAGCAGTACTTC.

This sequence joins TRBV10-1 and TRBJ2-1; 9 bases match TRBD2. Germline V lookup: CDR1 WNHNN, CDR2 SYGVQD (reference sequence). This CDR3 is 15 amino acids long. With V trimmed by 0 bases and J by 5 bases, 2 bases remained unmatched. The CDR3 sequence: CASSESSSGNNEQFF. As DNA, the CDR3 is TGCGCCAGCAGTGAGTCTTCTAGCGGGAACAATGAGCAGTTCTTC.

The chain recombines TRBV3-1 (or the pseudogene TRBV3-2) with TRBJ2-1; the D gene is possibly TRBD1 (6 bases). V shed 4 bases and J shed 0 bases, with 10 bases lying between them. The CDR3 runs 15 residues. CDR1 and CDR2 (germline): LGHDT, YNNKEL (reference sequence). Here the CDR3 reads CASSPPDSSYNEQFF. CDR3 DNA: TGTGCCAGCAGCCCCCCGGACAGCTCCTACAATGAGCAGTTCTTC.